A single T cell receptor (beta chain) is shown here with its context. Authors' methods: Reference gene primers were amplified, and this amplification served to estimate nucleated cell counts. Sequenced by immunoSEQ multiplex PCR; TCRdb stores in-frame clones only, minus some. V, J and clone size are those of that table, while D and trimming were read from the DNA. The profile shows 200,000 to 250,000 clones, about three quarters of them singletons. Trimming cost V 3 bases and J 5 bases; bases outside gene matches: 9. This CDR3 is 16 amino acids long. Per germline, CDR1 MGHDK and CDR2 SYGVNS. The data are from a study of blood T cell repertoires in COVID-19. Background on the study: Samples came from the United States, Italy and Spain, spanning acute and convalescent COVID-19. PBMCs, B-cell-depleted T cells, or T cells were the source of the cDNA or gDNA that made up the material.

This clonotype originated in a woman in her sixties or seventies with acute or convalescent COVID-19. The J gene is TRBJ2-7, the V gene TRBV25-1; 11 bases are a match to TRBD2. The sequenced sample was peripheral blood. The CDR3, as DNA: TGTGCCAGCAGTGATGTTAGCGGGAGGGCTAGGGACGAGCAGTACTTC. Its translation is CASSDVSGRARDEQYF.